These T cell receptor beta chains were read from a single sample in a study of blood T cell repertoires in COVID-19. Using immunoSEQ multiplex PCR, the repertoire was profiled, and TCRdb retains in-frame clones only, with some absent. This sample has around 300,000 clones, with less than 85% found just once. The sequencing sample was made of PBMCs or T cells enriched from blood (not recorded which). The receptors here all came from a woman aged 45-59 years who had recovered from COVID-19. Each CDR3 is given with its conserved first and last residue. A D gene is named only where the DNA matches it firmly. Not every row has a clone size; where given, it reads once, few, many or a size class.

j_gene,abundance,v_gene,d_gene,len,CDR3aa,CDR3nt
TRBJ1-1,few,TRBV3-1/TRBV3-2,TRBD1,13,CASSFTGAKEAFF,TGTGCCAGCAGTTTTACAGGGGCGAAAGAAGCTTTCTTT
TRBJ2-1,NA,TRBV7-3,TRBD2,16,CASSPRTSGGYNEQFF,TGTGCCAGCAGCCCGCGAACTAGCGGGGGCTACAATGAGCAGTTCTTC
TRBJ2-4,NA,TRBV5-1,TRBD2,14,CASSQTSGKNIQYF,TGCGCCAGCAGCCAAACTAGCGGAAAAAACATTCAGTACTTC
TRBJ1-2,once,TRBV19,TRBD1,15,CASSTQGQASGGYTF,TGTGCCAGTAGTACCCAGGGACAGGCCAGCGGTGGCTACACCTTC
TRBJ1-4,NA,TRBV5-1,NA,17,CASSPTVFGGTNEKLFF,TGCGCCAGCTCCCCGACCGTGTTCGGAGGAACTAATGAAAAACTGTTTTTT
TRBJ1-2,NA,TRBV3-1/TRBV3-2,TRBD1,13,CASSRTGGDGYTF,TGTGCCAGCAGCCGTACAGGGGGTGACGGCTACACCTTC
TRBJ2-3,once,TRBV4-1,TRBD2,17,CASSQTPSGRVRDTQYF,TGCGCCAGCAGCCAAACCCCTAGCGGGAGGGTAAGAGATACGCAGTATTTT
TRBJ2-7,NA,TRBV7-8,TRBD2,15,CASSSRGGAGYEQYF,TGTGCCAGCAGCTCCCGGGGGGGAGCGGGATACGAGCAGTACTTC
TRBJ2-7,NA,TRBV28,NA,13,CASSPIISYEQYF,TGTGCCAGCAGTCCTATCATTAGCTACGAGCAGTACTTC
TRBJ1-1,NA,TRBV5-1,NA,15,CASSPGRGGNTEAFF,TGCGCCAGCAGCCCGGGCCGCGGGGGGAACACTGAAGCTTTCTTT
TRBJ2-7,few,TRBV5-5,NA,13,CASRRRDTGEQYF,TGTGCCAGCAGACGCCGGGACACTGGCGAGCAGTACTTC
TRBJ2-7,NA,TRBV24-1,NA,14,CATSDFGHPDEQYF,TGTGCCACCAGTGATTTCGGACATCCTGACGAGCAGTACTTC
TRBJ1-2,NA,TRBV19,NA,16,CASSMRRGDRAYGYTF,TGTGCCAGTAGTATGCGACGGGGGGATCGGGCCTATGGCTACACCTTC
TRBJ2-4,NA,TRBV4-2,NA,16,CAPSRWQPGAKNIQYF,TGTGCCCCCTCGAGGTGGCAGCCTGGAGCCAAAAACATTCAGTACTTC
TRBJ1-1,NA,TRBV6-5,TRBD1,16,CASSLGQGGRNTEAFF,TGTGCCAGCAGTTTAGGACAGGGGGGCAGGAACACTGAAGCTTTCTTT
TRBJ1-4,NA,TRBV5-6,NA,14,CASSLDLTNEKLFF,TGTGCCAGCAGCTTGGACTTGACTAATGAAAAACTGTTTTTT
TRBJ1-2,few,TRBV4-1,TRBD1,16,CASSQVPGQGDYGYTF,TGCGCCAGCAGCCAAGTCCCCGGGCAGGGGGACTATGGCTACACCTTC
TRBJ1-4,NA,TRBV20-1,NA,14,CSANEGGAYEKLFF,TGCAGTGCTAATGAGGGGGGGGCGTATGAAAAACTGTTTTTT
TRBJ1-2,NA,TRBV30,NA,15,CAWSRVDFKVDGYTF,TGTGCCTGGAGTCGAGTTGACTTTAAGGTTGATGGCTACACCTTC
TRBJ1-2,NA,TRBV27,TRBD1,13,CASSDGTGYGYTF,TGTGCCAGCAGCGACGGGACAGGGTATGGCTACACCTTC
TRBJ1-4,few,TRBV19,NA,14,CASSIIEPGGKLFF,TGTGCCAGTAGTATCATAGAGCCAGGTGGAAAACTGTTTTTT
TRBJ2-1,NA,TRBV7-6,TRBD2,14,CASSQGTSGRYPIF,TGTGCCAGCAGCCAAGGGACTAGCGGGAGGTATCCGATCTTC
TRBJ1-5,NA,TRBV12-3/TRBV12-4,NA,13,CASRTGSNQPQHF,TGTGCCAGCAGGACAGGAAGCAATCAGCCCCAGCATTTT
TRBJ2-1,NA,TRBV11-2,NA,13,CASSLAGGSEQFF,TGTGCCAGCAGCTTAGCGGGCGGGTCTGAGCAGTTCTTC
TRBJ1-5,NA,TRBV5-6,NA,15,CASSLLGESNQPQHF,TGTGCCAGCAGCTTGTTGGGAGAGAGCAATCAGCCCCAGCATTTT
TRBJ2-2,NA,TRBV19,NA,15,CATNGGLGVTGELFF,TGTGCCACCAATGGGGGGTTAGGGGTCACCGGGGAGCTGTTTTTT
TRBJ2-4,NA,TRBV4-1,NA,12,CASSHSLDIQYF,TGCGCCAGCAGCCATAGTTTGGACATTCAGTACTTC
TRBJ1-1,NA,TRBV7-2,TRBD1,16,CASSLFLGTGRFGAFF,TGTGCCAGCAGCTTATTTCTGGGGACAGGGCGCTTCGGAGCTTTCTTT
TRBJ2-2,few,TRBV3-1/TRBV3-2,TRBD2,15,CATTGTSGRTGELFF,TGTGCCACCACGGGGACTAGCGGGAGAACCGGGGAGCTGTTTTTT
TRBJ1-5,NA,TRBV5-1,NA,14,CASSLVGDTQPQHF,TGCGCCAGCAGCTTGGTGGGGGACACCCAGCCCCAGCATTTT
TRBJ2-2,once,TRBV7-9,NA,10,CSGDTGELFF,TGCTCAGGGGACACCGGGGAGCTGTTTTTT
TRBJ2-2,NA,TRBV5-1,TRBD1,15,CASFTGQGDTGELFF,TGCGCCAGCTTTACGGGACAGGGGGATACCGGGGAGCTGTTTTTT
TRBJ1-6,NA,TRBV28,TRBD1,17,CASRKPGTGVVNSPLHF,TGTGCCAGCAGAAAACCCGGGACAGGGGTTGTTAATTCACCCCTCCACTTT
TRBJ1-3,NA,TRBV18,TRBD1,16,CASSPGQGSSGNTIYF,TGTGCCAGCTCACCGGGACAGGGTTCCTCTGGAAACACCATATATTTT
TRBJ1-4,NA,TRBV19,TRBD1,15,CASSITGTGDEKLFF,TGTGCCAGTAGTATTACCGGGACAGGGGATGAAAAACTGTTTTTT
TRBJ1-4,NA,TRBV6-1,NA,15,CASSDMAGTNEKLFF,TGTGCCAGCAGTGACATGGCAGGGACTAATGAAAAACTGTTTTTT
TRBJ1-1,NA,TRBV21-1,NA,13,CASRGDSNTEAFF,TGTGCCAGCAGGGGGGACAGCAACACTGAAGCTTTCTTT
TRBJ2-1,NA,TRBV11-2,NA,16,CASSSEFRGSYNEQFF,TGTGCCAGCAGCTCCGAGTTCAGGGGTTCCTACAATGAGCAGTTCTTC
TRBJ1-1,NA,TRBV19,NA,15,CASSNRGRTNTEAFF,TGTGCCAGTAGTAATAGGGGGAGAACAAACACTGAAGCTTTCTTT
TRBJ2-2,NA,TRBV11-2,NA,14,CASSSRENTGELFF,TGTGCCAGCAGCTCCCGGGAGAACACCGGGGAGCTGTTTTTT
TRBJ2-6,NA,TRBV29-1,NA,13,CSVEGGGANVLTF,TGCAGCGTTGAAGGCGGTGGGGCCAACGTCCTGACTTTC
TRBJ2-2,NA,TRBV21-1,NA,20,CASSKALFDVLDFLTGELFF,TGTGCCAGCAGCAAAGCGCTGTTCGATGTCTTGGACTTCCTCACCGGGGAGCTGTTTTTT
TRBJ1-4,NA,TRBV28,NA,15,CASSPSGGQGEKLFF,TGTGCCAGCAGCCCATCCGGGGGGCAAGGTGAAAAACTGTTTTTT
TRBJ1-5,NA,TRBV24-1,NA,14,CATSDYLDSQPQHF,TGTGCCACCAGTGATTACCTCGACAGTCAGCCCCAGCATTTT
TRBJ1-3,NA,TRBV7-9,NA,13,CASSRQNGNTIYF,TGTGCCAGCAGCCGACAGAATGGAAACACCATATATTTT
TRBJ2-7,NA,TRBV12-3/TRBV12-4,NA,12,CASSLRSYEQYF,TGTGCCAGCAGTTTGAGGAGTTACGAGCAGTACTTC
TRBJ2-5,NA,TRBV6-6,TRBD1,18,CASSPKTTGTGEQETQYF,TGTGCCAGCAGTCCGAAAACTACCGGGACAGGGGAGCAAGAGACCCAGTACTTC
TRBJ1-5,NA,TRBV6-5,TRBD1,15,CASSPDRVGNQPQHF,TGTGCCAGCAGCCCCGACAGGGTAGGGAATCAGCCCCAGCATTTT
TRBJ1-2,NA,TRBV14,NA,12,CASSQASYGYTF,TGTGCCAGCAGCCAAGCATCCTATGGCTACACCTTC
TRBJ2-2,NA,TRBV19,TRBD2,15,CASSITSANTGELFF,TGTGCCAGTAGTATAACTAGCGCGAACACCGGGGAGCTGTTTTTT
TRBJ1-1,NA,TRBV6-5,TRBD1,14,CASSPGTGVTEAFF,TGTGCCAGCAGCCCCGGGACAGGGGTCACTGAAGCTTTCTTT
TRBJ1-5,NA,TRBV19,TRBD1,15,CASTDPQGGNQPQHF,TGTGCCAGTACCGACCCACAGGGGGGCAATCAGCCCCAGCATTTT
TRBJ2-5,NA,TRBV18,NA,13,CASSPYGEETQYF,TGTGCCAGCTCACCATACGGGGAGGAGACCCAGTACTTC
TRBJ2-7,many,TRBV13,TRBD2,13,CASSWGGSYEQYF,TGTGCCAGCAGCTGGGGGGGGTCCTACGAGCAGTACTTC
TRBJ1-1,NA,TRBV5-1,NA,15,CASSSSLDRNTEAFF,TGCGCCAGCAGCTCCTCCTTGGACAGGAACACTGAAGCTTTCTTT
TRBJ2-1,NA,TRBV21-1,NA,20,CASSKYPMTMTSVGNNEQFF,TGTGCCAGCAGCAAATATCCAATGACTATGACTAGTGTCGGAAACAATGAGCAGTTCTTC
TRBJ1-3,NA,TRBV27,NA,14,CASSAQGQGNTIYF,TGTGCCAGCAGTGCGCAGGGGCAAGGAAACACCATATATTTT
TRBJ2-5,NA,TRBV19,NA,12,CASRGGHETQYF,TGTGCCAGTAGGGGGGGGCACGAGACCCAGTACTTC
TRBJ2-2,NA,TRBV9,NA,13,CASSVKEGGELFF,TGTGCCAGCAGCGTAAAGGAGGGCGGGGAGCTGTTTTTT